This is a list of T cell receptor beta chains from one sample in a study of blood T cell repertoires in COVID-19. Repertoires were generated with immunoSEQ multiplex PCR, while TCRdb's copy carries only in-frame clones and drops some. The table includes over 40,000 clones, over 75% detected once. The sample taken for sequencing was peripheral blood. Source of these receptors: a man between 65 and 79 years old with acute or convalescent COVID-19. The CDR3 runs from the conserved cysteine through the conserved F or W. The order of the fields is CDR3 length, V gene, CDR3 protein.

cdr3_length: 15
v_call: TRBV19
cdr3_aa: CASSLAGTVGYEQYF

cdr3_length: 12
v_call: TRBV7-9
cdr3_aa: CASKERSGWLIF

cdr3_length: 18
v_call: TRBV3-1/TRBV3-2
cdr3_aa: CASSQDPQQGGNTGELFF

cdr3_length: 13
v_call: TRBV7-2
cdr3_aa: CASSSKGQLGYTF

cdr3_length: 15
v_call: TRBV15
cdr3_aa: CATSSGGFRTDTQYF

cdr3_length: 17
v_call: TRBV13
cdr3_aa: CASSLSGWQGSTDTQYF

cdr3_length: 16
v_call: TRBV19
cdr3_aa: CASTQTSGRTYNEQFF

cdr3_length: 16
v_call: TRBV5-4
cdr3_aa: CASSTGQGRVQETQYF

cdr3_length: 18
v_call: TRBV5-1
cdr3_aa: CASSLGQGASRSEHEQYF

cdr3_length: 15
v_call: TRBV28
cdr3_aa: CASTAGTGSTYEQYF

cdr3_length: 17
v_call: TRBV5-1
cdr3_aa: CASSLTIPPSRSAEAFF

cdr3_length: 15
v_call: TRBV15
cdr3_aa: CATSRDLAGLETQYF

cdr3_length: 16
v_call: TRBV9
cdr3_aa: CASSISGRGANYGYTF

cdr3_length: 19
v_call: TRBV4-1
cdr3_aa: CASSQDSGLAGALYNEQFF

cdr3_length: 14
v_call: TRBV6-5
cdr3_aa: CASRVGTPNYGYTF

cdr3_length: 15
v_call: TRBV7-2
cdr3_aa: CASSLWGGRPDTQYF

cdr3_length: 15
v_call: TRBV11-3
cdr3_aa: CASSFAGGSTDTQYF

cdr3_length: 15
v_call: TRBV5-1
cdr3_aa: CASRQQGGGSYEQYF